This T cell receptor beta chain is drawn from a study of T cell responses to AZD1222 COVID-19 vaccine. General study points: Of spike-specific TCRs, nearly half reportedly target regions left unmutated in variants.

Worth noting for this clone: Its antigen is as yet unknown.

V lost 3 bases, J lost 2 bases, and 9 bases stayed unmatched. Germline lookup yields CDR1 MDHEN and CDR2 SYDVKM. This CDR3 region has 16 residues. Generated by immunoSEQ multiplex PCR, the TCRdb table keeps only in-frame clones and is missing some. The table has some 170,000 clones, approximately 90% seen once. The material was peripheral blood, obtained 28 days after the second dose of the MenACWY control vaccine. This sequence was found in an adult who received the MenACWY meningococcal vaccine as a control. This chain connects TRBV28 to TRBJ2-7; 8 nucleotides match TRBD1. This CDR3 is CASSFPGQGPTYEQYF. CDR3 bases: TGTGCCAGCAGTTTCCCAGGACAGGGCCCCACCTACGAGCAGTACTTC.